Listed here is a single T cell receptor (beta chain). The sample originates from a study of blood T cell repertoires in COVID-19. Study background: PBMCs, B-cell-depleted T cells, or T cells were the source of the cDNA or gDNA that made up the material.

All enrollees were about 18 to 100 years old and from 20 to 25 US areas. The V segment lost 4 bases and the J segment 3 bases; nucleotides outside the gene matches: 4. Looked up from germline, CDR1 is SGHRS and CDR2 is YFSETQ. The CDR3 length is 15 residues. TCRdb keeps only in-frame clones here, not all; method: immunoSEQ multiplex PCR. The repertoire consists of fewer than 200,000 clones, with about 72% occurring once and the leading ten covering around a sixth. The sequence derives from a woman in her fifties or sixties who had recovered from COVID-19. The chain uses TRBV5-1 and TRBJ2-2, with TRBD2 identical over 9 bases. Material for sequencing was PBMCs or T cells enriched from blood (not recorded which). CDR3 sequence: CASSISGRDTGELFF. CDR3 DNA: TGCGCCAGCAGCATTAGCGGGAGAGACACCGGGGAGCTGTTTTTT.